The 6 T cell receptor beta chains reported below all come from one sample, sequenced in a study of beta chain features in type 1 diabetes. Notes on the study in general: TCRB CDR3s were moderately but significantly shorter in Type 1 diabetes patients in all four CD4+ subsets.

Every bit of the isolated RNA underwent reverse transcription, so sequencing read expressed TCRB transcripts. Profiled with immunoSEQ multiplex PCR; TCRdb holds only in-frame clones, not every one. Counted here are 150,000 to 200,000 clones, 63% occurring once; the ten biggest clones make up nearly 0.09%. These receptors have no identified antigens. Material: naive CD4+ T cells from blood. These receptors came from a young man with type 1 diabetes.

This clone was seen a few times. For the CDR3, the DNA is TGCAGCGTTGCCAGGAGCTCTGGGGCCAACGTCCTGACTTTC. Translated, it gives CSVARSSGANVLTF. V usage is TRBV29-1 and J usage is TRBJ2-6, with D hard to call. Germline assignment: CDR1 SQVTM and CDR2 ANQGSEA. The CDR3 is 14 residues long. V lost 4 bases and J 0 bases, leaving 7 bases between the germline ends.

A few counts support this clone. The chain has TRBV30 and TRBJ2-1; D call uncertain. The CDR3 has 12 residues. From germline, CDR1 is GTSNPN and CDR2 SVGIG (reference sequence). V was trimmed by 0 bases and J by 7 bases, leaving 7 bases between them. Here the CDR3 DNA reads TGTGCCTGGAGTGTTGTAGGGAATGAGCAGTTCTTC. It translates to CAWSVVGNEQFF.

This clone was seen a single time. The chain is built from TRBV29-1 and TRBJ2-5; 7 bases match TRBD1. Per germline, CDR1 SQVTM and CDR2 ANQGSEA. The CDR3 is 14 amino acids. The CDR3 loop is CTIKGTDLQETQYF. The CDR3 nucleotides are TGCACCATAAAGGGGACAGACTTACAAGAGACCCAGTACTTC.

This clone was seen only once. CDR3 bases: TGTGCCAGCACCCCAGCGACCTACCAAGAGACCCAGTACTTC. Translating gives CASTPATYQETQYF. This rearrangement joins TRBV5-6 to TRBJ2-5; D not certain. CDR3 length equals 14 residues. Trimming pared 6 bases from V and 0 bases from J, leaving 12 bases between. Germline assignment: CDR1 SGHDT and CDR2 YYEEEE.

CDR3 amino acids: CASKDRQNEKLFF. For the CDR3, the DNA is TGTGCCAGCAAAGACAGACAGAATGAAAAACTGTTTTTT. The chain uses TRBV7-9 and TRBJ1-4; possible D gene TRBD1, 5 bases. CDR3 length: 13 amino acids. The germline CDR1 and CDR2 sequences are SEHNR and FQNEAQ (reference sequence). V lost 7 bases, J lost 5 bases, and 11 bases lay in between.

In its sample, this clone was seen a few times. The rearrangement joins TRBV30 to TRBJ2-5; 8 bases line up with TRBD1. This CDR3 is built from 15 residues. Germline V gene lookup returns CDR1 GTSNPN and CDR2 SVGIG (reference sequence). The junction had 10 bases not matched to a gene; V was cut back by 2 bases and J by 5 bases. This chain's CDR3 is CAWSRSRQGSETQYF. The CDR3 nucleotides read TGTGCCTGGAGTCGCTCCCGACAGGGGTCGGAGACCCAGTACTTC. The full variable domain, with the rest looked up from reference TRBV30 and TRBJ2-5, is SQTIHQWPATLVQPVGSPLSLECTVEGTSNPNLYWYRQAAGRGLQLLFYSVGIGQISSEVPQNLSASRPQDRQFILSSKKLLLSDSGFYLCAWSRSRQGSETQYFGPGTRLLVL.